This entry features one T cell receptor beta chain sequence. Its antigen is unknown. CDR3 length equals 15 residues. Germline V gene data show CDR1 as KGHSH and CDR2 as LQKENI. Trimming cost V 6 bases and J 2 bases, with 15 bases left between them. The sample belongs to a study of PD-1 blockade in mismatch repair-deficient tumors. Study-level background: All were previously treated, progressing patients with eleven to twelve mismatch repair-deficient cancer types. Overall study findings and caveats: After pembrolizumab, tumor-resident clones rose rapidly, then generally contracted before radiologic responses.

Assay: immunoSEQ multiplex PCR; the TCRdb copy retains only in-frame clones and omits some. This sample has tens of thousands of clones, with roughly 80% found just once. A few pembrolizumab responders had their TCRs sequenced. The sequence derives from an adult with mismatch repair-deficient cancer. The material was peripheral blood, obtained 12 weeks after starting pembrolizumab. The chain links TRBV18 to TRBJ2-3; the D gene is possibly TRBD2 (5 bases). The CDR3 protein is CASSSAVRPTDTQYF. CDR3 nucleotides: TGTGCCAGCTCTTCAGCGGTGCGGCCCACAGATACGCAGTATTTT. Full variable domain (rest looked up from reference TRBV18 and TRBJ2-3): NAGVMQNPRHLVRRRGQEARLRCSPMKGHSHVYWYRQLPEEGLKFMVYLQKENIIDESGMPKERFSAEFPKEGPSILRIQQVVRGDSAAYFCASSSAVRPTDTQYFGPGTRLTVL.